Below are 15 T cell receptor beta chains sequenced from a single sample in a study of CD8 T cells in Susac syndrome. RNA amounts of about 0.5 to 1 ug underwent reverse transcription with random hexamers. TCRdb reprocessed the immunoSEQ multiplex PCR reads with MiXCR, giving one entry per CDR3 protein. The profile shows around 200,000 distinct CDR3 sequences, 95% of them singletons. The sequencing sample was made of CD4+ T cells from PBMCs. These receptors came from a human donor in good health.

This chain connects TRBV10-2 to TRBJ2-5; maybe TRBD2 (6 bases). The CDR3 runs 16 residues. Germline V lookup: CDR1 WSHSY, CDR2 SAAADI. Trimming took off 2 bases at V and 0 bases at J, with 13 bases between the two ends. The CDR3 reads CASSEPAGTNQETQYF. CDR3 nucleotide sequence: TGCGCCAGCAGTGAGCCGGCGGGAACCAACCAAGAGACCCAGTACTTC.

This chain uses TRBV24-1 with TRBJ2-1; 8 nucleotides match TRBD2. The CDR3 covers 16 residues. Germline loops: CDR1 KGHDR, CDR2 SFDVKD. With 4 bases clipped from V and 4 bases from J, the junction kept 8 bases outside the gene matches. The CDR3 DNA is TGTGCCACCAGTGACCATGAGCGGGAGTTGTACAATGAGCAGTTCTTC. Protein product: CATSDHERELYNEQFF.

The chain couples TRBV7-2 to TRBJ2-2, with a tentative D call TRBD1 (5 bases). The ends were cut back, 4 bases at V and 4 bases at J, with 10 bases in the middle. Germline-derived CDR1 and CDR2 are SGHTA and FQGNSA. The CDR3 contains 14 residues. This CDR3 is CASSSQGSTGELFF. DNA of the CDR3: TGTGCCAGCAGCTCGCAGGGATCCACCGGGGAGCTGTTTTTT.

This rearrangement joins TRBV27 to TRBJ2-1, with D perhaps TRBD2 (7 bases). Looked up from germline, CDR1 is MNHEY and CDR2 is SMNVEV (reference sequence). There are 14 residues in the CDR3. Between the trimmed V and J ends, which lost 4 bases and 8 bases, there was a span of 15 bases. The DNA for the CDR3 is TGTGCCAGCAGTTCACGGGGGGCTGGGGATGAGCAGTTCTTC. Its translation is CASSSRGAGDEQFF.

The chain is built from TRBV18 and TRBJ2-7; the D is unclear. Trimming shortened V by 3 bases and J by 2 bases, and 8 bases separated the two germline ends. Germline lookup yields CDR1 KGHSH and CDR2 LQKENI. The CDR3 has 13 amino acids. The CDR3 DNA sequence: TGTGCCAGCTCACCTGATAGCACCTACGAGCAGTACGTC. Its protein is CASSPDSTYEQYV.

The rearrangement joins TRBV7-3 to TRBJ2-7, with D tentatively TRBD1 (6 bases). Looked up from germline, CDR1 is SGHTA and CDR2 is FQGTGA. CDR3 length: 16 residues. Trimming pared 1 base from V and 4 bases from J, leaving 17 bases between. CDR3 region: CASSLKERTADYEQYV. CDR3 bases: TGTGCCAGCAGCTTAAAGGAAAGGACAGCTGATTACGAGCAGTACGTC.

This clonotype was picked up one time. The chain carries TRBV24-1 and TRBJ2-3; D is ambiguous. Between the trimmed V and J ends, which lost 10 bases and 4 bases, there was a span of 14 bases. Germline lookup yields CDR1 KGHDR and CDR2 SFDVKD. The CDR3 extends over 13 amino acids. The CDR3 reads CATSPGVPDTQYF. CDR3 coding DNA: TGTGCCACTTCCCCAGGAGTCCCAGATACGCAGTATTTT.

The V gene is TRBV3-1, the J gene TRBJ2-3; 11 bases match TRBD1. CDR1 and CDR2 (germline): LGHDT, YNNKEL (reference sequence). Germline trimming cut 7 bases from V and 4 bases from J; bases unmatched to any gene: 13. CDR3 length: 17 residues. Written as DNA, the CDR3 is TGTGCCAGCACCCCCCTGGACAGGGGGCAACGAGCAGATACGCAGTATTTT. This translates into CASTPLDRGQRADTQYF.

There are a few counts of this clonotype. The CDR3 region is CSANHGTSGMYEQYV. The CDR3 DNA is TGCAGTGCCAACCACGGGACTAGCGGGATGTACGAGCAGTACGTC. The chain employs TRBV20-1 and TRBJ2-7; 13 bases line up with TRBD2. Germline V lookup: CDR1 DFQATT, CDR2 SNEGSKA (reference sequence). With 6 bases clipped from V and 4 bases from J, the junction kept 9 bases outside the gene matches. The CDR3 is made up of 15 amino acids.

In its sample, this clonotype was seen once. This chain connects TRBV28 to TRBJ2-5, with 14 bases lining up with TRBD2. V dropped 6 bases and J dropped 2; count of bases not matched to a gene: 5. The CDR3 extends over 16 amino acids. Germline CDR1 and CDR2: MDHEN and SYDVKM. The CDR3 region has the DNA TGTGCCAGCAGAGGGACTAGCGGGAGAGCACAAGAGACCCAGTACTTC. Its protein product is CASRGTSGRAQETQYF.

The chain carries TRBV28 and TRBJ2-7; no definite D call. Germline lookup yields CDR1 MDHEN and CDR2 SYDVKM. The length of the CDR3 is 14 residues. V was pared by 5 bases and J by 2 bases, with 13 bases between. This chain's CDR3 is CASSMVARTYEQYV. For the CDR3, the DNA is TGTGCCAGCAGTATGGTCGCCAGGACCTACGAGCAGTACGTC.

The gene calls are TRBV12-3 or TRBV12-4 and TRBJ2-3; D might be TRBD2 (6 bases). Trimming removed 1 base at V and 4 bases at J, with 9 bases between. The CDR3 consists of 14 residues. The CDR3 sequence: CASSLGGTADTQYF. CDR3 nucleotides: TGTGCCAGCAGTTTAGGCGGGACCGCAGATACGCAGTATTTT.

The V call is TRBV7-8, the J call TRBJ2-7; 10 nucleotides agree with TRBD2. The V gene end was trimmed by 5 bases and the J gene end by 4 bases; junction bases not matched to a gene: 8. The V gene's germline CDR1 is SGHVS and CDR2 FQNEAQ. The CDR3 loop spans 15 amino acids. DNA of the CDR3: TGTGCCAGCAGCCGAGTGGCTAGCGGGGGATACGAGCAGTACTTC. Translating it yields CASSRVASGGYEQYF. The entire variable domain, with the rest obtained from reference TRBV7-8 and TRBJ2-7, is as follows: GAGVSQSPRYKVAKRGQDVALRCDPISGHVSLFWYQQALGQGPEFLTYFQNEAQLDKSGLPSDRFFAERPEGSVSTLKIQRTQQEDSAVYLCASSRVASGGYEQYFGPGTRLTVT.

The CDR3 reads CASMTGTTGELFF. The DNA of the CDR3 is TGTGCCAGCATGACAGGGACCACCGGGGAGCTGTTTTTT. The chain links TRBV12-3 or TRBV12-4 to TRBJ2-2; 7 bases are shared with TRBD1. V lost 7 bases to trimming and J lost 4 bases; unmatched junction nucleotides: 3. The CDR3 sequence is 13 residues long.

This clonotype has just one count. V is TRBV4-3 and J is TRBJ1-1; D is unclear. The CDR3 extends over 13 amino acids. The V end lost 0 bases, the J end lost 8 bases, and 10 bases lay between the germline ends. Germline V CDR1 and CDR2: LGHNA, YSLEER. The CDR3 loop reads CASSQDGEGEAFF. CDR3 bases: TGCGCCAGCAGCCAAGACGGGGAAGGGGAAGCTTTCTTT.